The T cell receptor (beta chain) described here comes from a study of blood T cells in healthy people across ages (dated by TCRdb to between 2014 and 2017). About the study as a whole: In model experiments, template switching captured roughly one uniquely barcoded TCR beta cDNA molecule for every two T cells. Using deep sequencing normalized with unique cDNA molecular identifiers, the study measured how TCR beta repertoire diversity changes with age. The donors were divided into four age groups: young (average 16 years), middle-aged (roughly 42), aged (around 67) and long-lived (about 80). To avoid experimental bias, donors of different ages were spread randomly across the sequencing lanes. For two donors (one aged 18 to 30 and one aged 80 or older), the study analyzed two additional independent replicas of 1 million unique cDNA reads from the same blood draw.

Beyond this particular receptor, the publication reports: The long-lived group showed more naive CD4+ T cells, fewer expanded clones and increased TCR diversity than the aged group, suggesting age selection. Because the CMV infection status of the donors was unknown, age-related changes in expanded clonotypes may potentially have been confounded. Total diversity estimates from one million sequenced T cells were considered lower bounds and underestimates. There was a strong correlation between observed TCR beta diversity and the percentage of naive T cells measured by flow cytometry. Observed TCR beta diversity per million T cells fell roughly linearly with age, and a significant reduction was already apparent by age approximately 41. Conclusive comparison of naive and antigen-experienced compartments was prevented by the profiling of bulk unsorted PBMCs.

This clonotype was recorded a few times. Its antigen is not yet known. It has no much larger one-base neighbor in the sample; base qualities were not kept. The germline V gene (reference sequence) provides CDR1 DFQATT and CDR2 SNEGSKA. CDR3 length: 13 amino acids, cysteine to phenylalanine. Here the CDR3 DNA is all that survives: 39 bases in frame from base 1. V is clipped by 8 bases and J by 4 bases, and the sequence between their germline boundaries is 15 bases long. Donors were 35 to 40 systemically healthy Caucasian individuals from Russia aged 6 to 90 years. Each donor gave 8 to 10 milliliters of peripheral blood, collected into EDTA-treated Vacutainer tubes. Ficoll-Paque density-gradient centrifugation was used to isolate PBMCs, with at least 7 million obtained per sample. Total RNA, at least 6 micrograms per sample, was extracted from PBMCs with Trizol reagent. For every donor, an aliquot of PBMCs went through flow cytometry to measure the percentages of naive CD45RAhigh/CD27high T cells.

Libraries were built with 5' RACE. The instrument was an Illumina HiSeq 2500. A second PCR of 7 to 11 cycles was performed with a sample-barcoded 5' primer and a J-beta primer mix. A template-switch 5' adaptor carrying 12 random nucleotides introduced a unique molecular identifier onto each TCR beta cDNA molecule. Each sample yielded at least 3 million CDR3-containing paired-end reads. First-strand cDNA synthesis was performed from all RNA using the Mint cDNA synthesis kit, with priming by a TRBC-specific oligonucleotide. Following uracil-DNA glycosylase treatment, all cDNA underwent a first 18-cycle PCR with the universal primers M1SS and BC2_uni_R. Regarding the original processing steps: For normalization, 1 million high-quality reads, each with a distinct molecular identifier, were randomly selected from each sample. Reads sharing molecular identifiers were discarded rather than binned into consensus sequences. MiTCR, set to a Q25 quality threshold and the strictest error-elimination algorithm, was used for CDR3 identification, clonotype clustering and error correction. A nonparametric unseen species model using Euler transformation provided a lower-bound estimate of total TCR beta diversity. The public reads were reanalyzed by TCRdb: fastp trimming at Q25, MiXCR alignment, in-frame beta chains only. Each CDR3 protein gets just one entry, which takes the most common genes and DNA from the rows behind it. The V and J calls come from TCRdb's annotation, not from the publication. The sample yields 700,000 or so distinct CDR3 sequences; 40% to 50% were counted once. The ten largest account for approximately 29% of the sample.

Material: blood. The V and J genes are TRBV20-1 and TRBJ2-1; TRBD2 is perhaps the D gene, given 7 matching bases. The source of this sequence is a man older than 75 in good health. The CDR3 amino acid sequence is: CSQGTTGYNEQFF. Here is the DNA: TGCAGTCAAGGGACTACAGGGTACAATGAGCAGTTCTTC.